The present T cell receptor beta chain was sequenced within a study of T cell clonality in common variable immunodeficiency. Findings and caveats of the study: Common variable immunodeficiency TCR beta sequences reportedly had fewer deletions and N-nucleotide insertions. Fewer TCRbeta clones were shared among CVID subjects than controls. Compared with healthy controls, CVID subjects showed increased TCRbeta clonality, mostly in about a third.

CVID subjects had received replacement immunoglobulin for at least one year. Blood came from CVID subjects not ill and not taking immunomodulatory or immunosuppressive medication. The V end lost 3 bases, the J end lost 0 bases, and 9 bases lay between the germline ends. Per germline, CDR1 MGHRA and CDR2 YSYEKL. The CDR3 has 14 residues. In its sample, this clone was seen many times. Its antigen is not identified. The read terminates 3 residues before the CDR3 end, so the remaining end is supplied by the germline J gene. TCRdb's table, derived via immunoSEQ multiplex PCR, lists solely in-frame clones and lacks some. The sample shows about 32,000 clones, none of them appearing just once.

Material for sequencing was peripheral blood mononuclear cells. The receptor was derived from a human donor with common variable immunodeficiency. This chain uses TRBV4-1 with TRBJ2-7; D unclear. CDR3 in amino acids: CASSQIHPSYEQYF. Partial CDR3 DNA: TGCGCCAGCAGCCAGATACACCCCTCCTACGAG.